Described below is a single T cell receptor beta chain sequence and its context. Its antigen is unidentified. This CDR3 contains 14 residues. In germline, CDR1 is SGHVS, CDR2 FNYEAQ. Deletions cut 1 base from V and 7 bases from J, with 13 bases between. This entry belongs to a study of graft-versus-host responses after intestinal transplantation. The protocol was immunoSEQ multiplex PCR, while the TCRdb copy is restricted to in-frame clones and leaves out a portion. The sample has more than 100,000 clones; roughly 93% are singletons. The source was unstimulated CD8+ T cells sorted from spleen or lymph node cells, collected before intestinal transplant. This receptor was identified in a human donor who received an intestinal transplant. The chain uses TRBV7-6 and TRBJ1-2, with a possible D match to TRBD1 (5 bases). CDR3 sequence reads: CASSLGAGQVGYTF. As DNA, the CDR3 is TGTGCCAGCAGCTTAGGAGCAGGGCAAGTTGGCTACACCTTC.